This T cell receptor (beta chain) was retrieved from a study of early T cells in non-severe SARS-CoV-2 infection. Study-level background: With bulk RNA from unsorted whole blood as input, sequencing yielded unpaired chains. Study-level results: Matching results from VDJdb favored anti-spike CD8 responses, leaving private and CD4 specificities undetected.

Unique molecular identifiers tagged individual cDNA molecules. One entry per CDR3 protein, called by TCRdb with MiXCR from the 5' RACE reads. Here the sample spans around 60,000 distinct CDR3 sequences, approximately 10% being singletons. A note on this clonotype: Its cognate antigen is unknown.

Per germline, CDR1 MGHDK and CDR2 SYGVNS. The CDR3 runs to 12 residues. With 2 bases removed from V and 4 bases from J, the gap between germline ends came to 3 bases. This TCR came from an adult who was a healthcare worker with PCR-confirmed SARS-CoV-2 infection or an uninfected control (not recorded which). Here the sequenced sample was whole blood, taken at baseline. The chain employs TRBV25-1 and TRBJ1-3; D gene ambiguous. The CDR3 DNA reads TGTGCCAGCAGTGAACCCGGAAACACCATATATTTT. This encodes CASSEPGNTIYF. Drawing the rest from reference TRBV25-1 and TRBJ1-3, the complete variable domain is EADIYQTPRYLVIGTGKKITLECSQTMGHDKMYWYQQDPGMELHLIHYSYGVNSTEKGDLSSESTVSRIRTEHFPLTLESARPSHTSQYLCASSEPGNTIYFGEGSWLTVV.